The clone carrying this TCR beta chain has only a few counts. Its antigen remains unidentified. This CDR3 comprises 16 residues. Between the trimmed V and J ends, which lost 3 bases and 0 bases, there was a span of 12 bases. TCRdb passed the RT-PCR reads through MiXCR, listing each CDR3 protein once. Here the sample spans hundreds of thousands of distinct CDR3 sequences, roughly 15% being singletons. These data are taken from a study of response to subunit inactivated influenza vaccine. Study-wide points: Authors suggested each seasonal flu vaccination may recruit only limited numbers of new T cells.

V gene TRBV12-3 or TRBV12-4 combines with J gene TRBJ1-5, with a tentative D call TRBD1 (5 bases). The specimen comprised PBMCs from blood, sampled around 15 days before vaccination. The receptor comes from a man between 45 and 60 years old who received an inactivated influenza vaccine. In DNA, the CDR3 is TGTGCCAGCAGTTTGCTGCCAGGGAATAGCAATCAGCCCCAGCATTTT. This translates into CASSLLPGNSNQPQHF.